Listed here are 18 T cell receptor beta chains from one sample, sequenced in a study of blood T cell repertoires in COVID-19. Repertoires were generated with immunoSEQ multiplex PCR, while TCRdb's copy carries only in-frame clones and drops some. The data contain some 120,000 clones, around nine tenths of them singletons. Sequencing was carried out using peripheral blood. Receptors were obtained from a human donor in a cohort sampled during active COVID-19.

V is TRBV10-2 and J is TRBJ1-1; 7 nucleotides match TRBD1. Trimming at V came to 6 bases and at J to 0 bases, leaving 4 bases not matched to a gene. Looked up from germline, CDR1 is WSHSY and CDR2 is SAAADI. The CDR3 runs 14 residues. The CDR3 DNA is TGCGCCAGCAGAGAAGGGACAGTGAACACTGAAGCTTTCTTT. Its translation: CASREGTVNTEAFF.

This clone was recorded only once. The CDR3 DNA sequence: TGTGCCAGCAGGCGGACAGGGGCAACTAATGAAAAACTGTTTTTT. Protein: CASRRTGATNEKLFF. The V call is TRBV2, the J call TRBJ1-4; 9 positions agree with TRBD1. The J segment lost 0 bases and the V segment lost 6 bases, leaving 2 bases of the junction unmatched. CDR3 size: 15 residues. The germline V gene encodes CDR1 SNHLY and CDR2 FYNNEI. The whole variable domain, filled in from reference TRBV2 and TRBJ1-4, reads EPEVTQTPSHQVTQMGQEVILRCVPISNHLYFYWYRQILGQKVEFLVSFYNNEISEKSEIFDDQFSVERPDGSNFTLKIRSTKLEDSAMYFCASRRTGATNEKLFFGSGTQLSVL.

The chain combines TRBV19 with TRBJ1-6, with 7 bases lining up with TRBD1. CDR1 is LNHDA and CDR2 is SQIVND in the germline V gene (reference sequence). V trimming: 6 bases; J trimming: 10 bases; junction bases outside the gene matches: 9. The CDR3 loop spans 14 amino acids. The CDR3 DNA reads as TGTGCCAGTAGCGCGACAGGGAGGTACTCACCCCTCCACTTT. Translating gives CASSATGRYSPLHF.

The CDR3 DNA reads as TGTGCCACCAGCAGAGATCCCGTCGCAAAGGGGGCCGGGACATCCGGTGAAAAACTGTTTTTT. This codes for CATSRDPVAKGAGTSGEKLFF. V and J are TRBV15 and TRBJ1-4; 7 bases agree with TRBD1. This CDR3 is 21 amino acids long. Germline trimming cut 0 bases from V and 7 bases from J; bases unmatched to any gene: 23. CDR1 and CDR2 (germline): LNHNV, YYDKDF (reference sequence).

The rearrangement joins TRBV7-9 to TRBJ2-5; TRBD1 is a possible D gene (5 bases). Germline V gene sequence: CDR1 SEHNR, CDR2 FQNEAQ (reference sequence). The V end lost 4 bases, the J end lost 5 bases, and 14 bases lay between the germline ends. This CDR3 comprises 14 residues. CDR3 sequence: CASSSPRVPETQYF. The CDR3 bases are TGTGCCAGCAGCTCCCCCAGGGTCCCGGAGACCCAGTACTTC.

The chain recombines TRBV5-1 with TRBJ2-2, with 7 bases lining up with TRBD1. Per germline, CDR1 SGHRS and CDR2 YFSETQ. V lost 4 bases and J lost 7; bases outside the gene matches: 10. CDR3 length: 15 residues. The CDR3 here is CASSPPEGAGGELFF. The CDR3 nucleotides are TGCGCCAGCAGCCCCCCAGAGGGGGCCGGCGGGGAGCTGTTTTTT.

This chain's CDR3 is CASSSGVSYNEQFF. The CDR3 bases are TGTGCCAGCAGCTCCGGGGTAAGCTACAATGAGCAGTTCTTC. The chain uses TRBV7-6 and TRBJ2-1; weak D call: TRBD2 (5 bases). With 4 bases removed from V and 3 bases from J, the gap between germline ends came to 10 bases. The CDR3 extends over 14 amino acids. Germline-derived CDR1 and CDR2 are SGHVS and FNYEAQ. Full variable domain (rest looked up from reference TRBV7-6 and TRBJ2-1): GAGVSQSPRYKVTKRGQDVALRCDPISGHVSLYWYRQALGQGPEFLTYFNYEAQQDKSGLPNDRFSAERPEGSISTLTIQRTEQRDSAMYRCASSSGVSYNEQFFGPGTRLTVL.

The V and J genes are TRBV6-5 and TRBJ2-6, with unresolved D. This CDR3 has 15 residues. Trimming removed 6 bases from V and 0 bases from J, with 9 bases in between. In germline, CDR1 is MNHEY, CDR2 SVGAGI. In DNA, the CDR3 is TGTGCCAGCAGACCACCGAGCTCTGGGGCCAACGTCCTGACTTTC. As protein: CASRPPSSGANVLTF.

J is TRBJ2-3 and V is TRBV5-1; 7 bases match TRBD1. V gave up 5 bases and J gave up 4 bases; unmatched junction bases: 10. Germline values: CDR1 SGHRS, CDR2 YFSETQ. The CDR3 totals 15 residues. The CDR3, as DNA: TGCGCCAGCAGTTCATCGGGACAGCCGGCAGATACGCAGTATTTT. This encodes CASSSSGQPADTQYF. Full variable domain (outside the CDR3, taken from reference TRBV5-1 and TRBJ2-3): KAGVTQTPRYLIKTRGQQVTLSCSPISGHRSVSWYQQTPGQGLQFLFEYFSETQRNKGNFPGRFSGRQFSNSRSEMNVSTLELGDSALYLCASSSSGQPADTQYFGPGTRLTVL.

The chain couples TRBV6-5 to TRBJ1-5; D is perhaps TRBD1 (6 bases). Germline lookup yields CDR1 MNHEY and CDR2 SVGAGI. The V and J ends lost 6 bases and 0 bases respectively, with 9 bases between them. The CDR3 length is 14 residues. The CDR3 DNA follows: TGTGCCAGCAGACGGACAGATAGCAATCAGCCCCAGCATTTT. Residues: CASRRTDSNQPQHF.

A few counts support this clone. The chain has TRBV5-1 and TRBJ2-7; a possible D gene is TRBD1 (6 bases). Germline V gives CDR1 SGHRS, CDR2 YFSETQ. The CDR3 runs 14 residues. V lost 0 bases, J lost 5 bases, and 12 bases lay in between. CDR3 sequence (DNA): TGCGCCAGCAGCTTGGCCGGACAGCCGAACGAGCAGTACTTC. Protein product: CASSLAGQPNEQYF.

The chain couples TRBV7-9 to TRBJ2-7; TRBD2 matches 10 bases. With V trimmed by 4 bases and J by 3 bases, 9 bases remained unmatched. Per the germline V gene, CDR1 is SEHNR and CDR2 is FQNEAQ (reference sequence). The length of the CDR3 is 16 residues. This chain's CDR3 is CASSSRVASGSYEQYF. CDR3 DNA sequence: TGTGCCAGCAGCTCCAGAGTGGCTAGCGGGAGCTACGAGCAGTACTTC.

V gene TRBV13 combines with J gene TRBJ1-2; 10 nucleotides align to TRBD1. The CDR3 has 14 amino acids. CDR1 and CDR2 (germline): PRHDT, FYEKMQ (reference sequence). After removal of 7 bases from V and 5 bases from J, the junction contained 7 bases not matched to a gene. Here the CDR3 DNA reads TGTGCCAGCAACGGGGGGACAGGGGTGTATGGCTACACCTTC. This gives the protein CASNGGTGVYGYTF.

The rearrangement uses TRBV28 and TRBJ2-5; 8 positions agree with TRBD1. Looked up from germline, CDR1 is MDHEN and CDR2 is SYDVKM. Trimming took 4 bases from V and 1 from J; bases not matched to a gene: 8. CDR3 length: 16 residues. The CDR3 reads CASSSRGRWAQETQYF. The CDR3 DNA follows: TGTGCCAGCAGTTCCAGGGGGCGTTGGGCCCAAGAGACCCAGTACTTC.

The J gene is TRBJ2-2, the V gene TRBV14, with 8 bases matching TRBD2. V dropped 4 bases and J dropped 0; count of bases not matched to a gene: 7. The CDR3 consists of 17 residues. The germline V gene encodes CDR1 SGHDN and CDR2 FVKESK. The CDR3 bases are TGTGCCAGCAGCCGTCATGAGACTAGCGCGAACACCGGGGAGCTGTTTTTT. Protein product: CASSRHETSANTGELFF.

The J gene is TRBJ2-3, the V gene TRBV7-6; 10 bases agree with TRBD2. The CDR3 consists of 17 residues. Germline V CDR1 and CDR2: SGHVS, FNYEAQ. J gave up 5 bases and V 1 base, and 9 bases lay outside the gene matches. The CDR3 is CASSLGSSGSLLDTQYF. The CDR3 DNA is TGTGCCAGCAGCTTAGGGTCTAGCGGGAGTCTCTTAGATACGCAGTATTTT. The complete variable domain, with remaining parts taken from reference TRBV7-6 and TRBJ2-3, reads GAGVSQSPRYKVTKRGQDVALRCDPISGHVSLYWYRQALGQGPEFLTYFNYEAQQDKSGLPNDRFSAERPEGSISTLTIQRTEQRDSAMYRCASSLGSSGSLLDTQYFGPGTRLTVL.

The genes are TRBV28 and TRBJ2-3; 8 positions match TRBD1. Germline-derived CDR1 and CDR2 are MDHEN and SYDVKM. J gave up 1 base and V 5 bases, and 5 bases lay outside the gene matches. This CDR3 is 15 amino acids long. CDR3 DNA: TGTGCCAGCAGTCCTCAGGGGGCGCGCACAGATACGCAGTATTTT. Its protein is CASSPQGARTDTQYF.

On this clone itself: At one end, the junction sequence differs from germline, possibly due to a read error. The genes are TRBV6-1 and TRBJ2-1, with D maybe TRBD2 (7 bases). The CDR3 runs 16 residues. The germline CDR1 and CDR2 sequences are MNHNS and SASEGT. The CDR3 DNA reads TGTGCCAGCAGCGAAGTTCGCGGGGGCCTCTACAATGAGCAGTTCTTC. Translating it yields CASSEVRGGLYNEQFF.